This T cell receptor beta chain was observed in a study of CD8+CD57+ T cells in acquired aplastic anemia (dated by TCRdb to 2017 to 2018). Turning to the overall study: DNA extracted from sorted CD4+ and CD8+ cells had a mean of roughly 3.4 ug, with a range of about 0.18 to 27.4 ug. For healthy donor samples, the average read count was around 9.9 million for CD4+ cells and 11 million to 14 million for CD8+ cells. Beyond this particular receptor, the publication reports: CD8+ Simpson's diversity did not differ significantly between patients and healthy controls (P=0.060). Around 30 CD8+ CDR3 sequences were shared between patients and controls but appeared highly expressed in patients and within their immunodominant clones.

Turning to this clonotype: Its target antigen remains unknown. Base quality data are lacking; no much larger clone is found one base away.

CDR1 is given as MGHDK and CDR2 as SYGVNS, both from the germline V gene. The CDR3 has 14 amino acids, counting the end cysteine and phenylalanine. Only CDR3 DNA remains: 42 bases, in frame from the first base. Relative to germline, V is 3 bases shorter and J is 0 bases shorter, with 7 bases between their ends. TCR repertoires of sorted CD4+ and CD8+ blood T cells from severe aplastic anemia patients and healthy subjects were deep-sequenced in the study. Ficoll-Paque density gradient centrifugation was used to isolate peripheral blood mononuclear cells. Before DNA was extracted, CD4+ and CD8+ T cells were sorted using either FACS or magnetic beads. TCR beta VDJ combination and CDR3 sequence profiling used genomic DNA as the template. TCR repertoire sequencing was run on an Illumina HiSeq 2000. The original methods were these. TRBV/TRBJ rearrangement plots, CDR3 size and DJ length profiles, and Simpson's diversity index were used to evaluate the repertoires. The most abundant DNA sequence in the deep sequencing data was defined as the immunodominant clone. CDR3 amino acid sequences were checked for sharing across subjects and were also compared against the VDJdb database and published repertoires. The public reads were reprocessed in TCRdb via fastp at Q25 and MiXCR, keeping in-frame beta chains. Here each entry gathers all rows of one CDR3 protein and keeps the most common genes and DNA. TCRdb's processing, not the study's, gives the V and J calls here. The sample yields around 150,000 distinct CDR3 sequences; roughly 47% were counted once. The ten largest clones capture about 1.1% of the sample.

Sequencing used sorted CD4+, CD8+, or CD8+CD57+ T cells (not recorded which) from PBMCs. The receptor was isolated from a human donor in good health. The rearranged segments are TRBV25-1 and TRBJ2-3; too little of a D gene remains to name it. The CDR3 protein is CASSDTGSTDTQYF. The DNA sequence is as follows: TGTGCCAGCAGTGATACGGGTAGCACAGATACGCAGTATTTT. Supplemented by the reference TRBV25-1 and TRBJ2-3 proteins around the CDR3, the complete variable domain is EADIYQTPRYLVIGTGKKITLECSQTMGHDKMYWYQQDPGMELHLIHYSYGVNSTEKGDLSSESTVSRIRTEHFPLTLESARPSHTSQYLCASSDTGSTDTQYFGPGTRLTVL.